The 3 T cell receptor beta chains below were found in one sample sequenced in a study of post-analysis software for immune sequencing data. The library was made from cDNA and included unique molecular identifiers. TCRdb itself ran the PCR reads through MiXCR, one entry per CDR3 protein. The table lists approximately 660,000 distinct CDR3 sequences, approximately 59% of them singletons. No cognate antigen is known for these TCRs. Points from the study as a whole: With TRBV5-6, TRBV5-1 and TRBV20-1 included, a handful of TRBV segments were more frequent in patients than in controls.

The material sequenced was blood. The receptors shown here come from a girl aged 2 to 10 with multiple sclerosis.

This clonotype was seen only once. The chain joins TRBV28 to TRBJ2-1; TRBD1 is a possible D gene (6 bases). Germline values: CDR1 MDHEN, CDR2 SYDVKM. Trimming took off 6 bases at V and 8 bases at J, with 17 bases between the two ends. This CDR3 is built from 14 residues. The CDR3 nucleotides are TGTGCCAGCAGCCCCCTTGACAGGTGGGATGAGCAGTTCTTC. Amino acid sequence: CASSPLDRWDEQFF.

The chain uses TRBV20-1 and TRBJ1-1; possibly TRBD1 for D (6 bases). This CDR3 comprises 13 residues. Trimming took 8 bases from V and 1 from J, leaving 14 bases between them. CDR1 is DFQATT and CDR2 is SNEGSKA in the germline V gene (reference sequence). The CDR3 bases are TGCAGTACCGAAGAGACAGGGAACACTGAAGCTTTCTTT. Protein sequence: CSTEETGNTEAFF.

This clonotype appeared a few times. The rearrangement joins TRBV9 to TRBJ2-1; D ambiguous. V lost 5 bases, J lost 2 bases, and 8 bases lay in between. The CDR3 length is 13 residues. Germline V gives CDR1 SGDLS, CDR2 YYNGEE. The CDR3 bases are TGTGCCAGCAGTAACTTCGCCTACAATGAGCAGTTCTTC. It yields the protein CASSNFAYNEQFF.